The clone carrying this T cell receptor (beta chain) was picked up many times. The data stem from a study of breast tumors, draining lymph nodes, adjacent tissues. TCRdb reprocessed the multiplex PCR reads via MiXCR and lists one record per CDR3 protein. Of approximately 100,000 distinct CDR3 sequences listed, around 20% are singletons. Axillary draining lymph nodes of breast cancer patients supplied the node samples. This TCR was sampled from a female donor with breast cancer. Some clones in this sample may be carry-over from other donors' samples. Sequencing used axillary lymph node tissue.

The CDR3 DNA reads as TGCGCCAGCAGCTTATACGGGACTAGCGGGGGGGGATGGACCGGGGAGCTGTTTTTT. It codes for CASSLYGTSGGGWTGELFF. The rearrangement links TRBV4-1 to TRBJ2-2, with 16 bases that match TRBD2. The CDR3 runs to 19 residues. Looked up from germline, CDR1 is MGHRA and CDR2 is YSYEKL. J lost 5 bases, V lost 5 bases, and 11 bases had no gene match.